Shown below are 29 T cell receptor beta chains from a single sample sequenced in a study of neurological immune-mediated disorders. TCRdb fed the 5' RACE reads into MiXCR, producing one record per CDR3 protein. The sample has roughly 100,000 distinct CDR3 sequences; roughly 3.5% are singletons. The sequenced sample consisted of PBMCs. The receptors originated from a woman under 30 with multiple sclerosis.

This clonotype was detected many times. The V gene is TRBV12-3 or TRBV12-4, the J gene TRBJ2-5, with D possibly TRBD1 on 6 matching bases. The V end was cut by 7 bases, the J end by 6 bases, with 18 bases between. This CDR3 is 14 amino acids long. The CDR3 coding sequence is TGTGCCAGCACCTATTCACAGGGTGGAAAGACCCAGTACTTC. It encodes CASTYSQGGKTQYF.

This clonotype was recorded many times. V is TRBV2 and J is TRBJ1-1; D remains ambiguous. Trimming shortened V by 10 bases and J by 11 bases, and 17 bases separated the two germline ends. This CDR3 spans 11 amino acids. CDR1 is SNHLY and CDR2 is FYNNEI in the germline V gene. The CDR3 region is CATAEQFAAFF. For the CDR3, the DNA is TGTGCCACCGCCGAACAGTTCGCGGCTTTCTTT.

V gene TRBV19 combines with J gene TRBJ1-2, with D tentatively TRBD1 (6 bases). CDR3 size: 13 residues. Looked up from germline, CDR1 is LNHDA and CDR2 is SQIVND (reference sequence). V shed 5 bases and J shed 4 bases, with 11 bases lying between them. In nucleotides, the CDR3 is TGTGCCAGTAGTCTACAGGGAGGCTATGGCTACACCTTC. It encodes CASSLQGGYGYTF.

This clonotype appeared many times. The CDR3 reads CSAIPGRLTGTNIQYF. The CDR3 coding sequence is TGCAGTGCTATACCGGGACGGTTAACCGGGACTAACATTCAGTACTTC. V gene TRBV20-1 combines with J gene TRBJ2-4; D might be TRBD2 (6 bases). Germline values: CDR1 DFQATT, CDR2 SNEGSKA (reference sequence). The CDR3 covers 16 residues. V dropped 4 bases and J dropped 7 bases, with 23 bases sitting between them.

This clonotype was observed a handful of times. The chain employs TRBV28 and TRBJ2-7; 7 positions agree with TRBD2. The CDR3 is made up of 14 amino acids. V shed 3 bases and J 2 bases; nucleotides not matched to a gene: 4. Germline values: CDR1 MDHEN, CDR2 SYDVKM. The CDR3 sequence is CASSFAGVPYEQYF. CDR3 in DNA: TGTGCCAGCAGTTTTGCGGGAGTACCCTACGAGCAGTACTTC.

This clonotype was counted many times. The V and J genes are TRBV5-1 and TRBJ1-6; 7 bases map to TRBD1. After removal of 4 bases from V and 7 bases from J, the junction contained 5 bases not matched to a gene. Germline lookup yields CDR1 SGHRS and CDR2 YFSETQ. This CDR3 contains 14 residues. The CDR3 protein is CASSEQGPNSPLHF. For the CDR3, the DNA is TGCGCCAGCAGCGAACAGGGGCCGAATTCACCCCTCCACTTT.

This clonotype was observed many times. The gene calls are TRBV5-1 and TRBJ2-1, with 11 nucleotides matching TRBD2. V dropped 4 bases and J dropped 5; count of bases not matched to a gene: 2. This CDR3 has 14 amino acids. Germline V gene data show CDR1 as SGHRS and CDR2 as YFSETQ. CDR3 amino acids: CASSAGLADNEQFF. The CDR3 DNA follows: TGCGCCAGCAGCGCGGGACTAGCGGACAATGAGCAGTTCTTC.

This clonotype appeared many times. CDR3 region: CASSISTGTGSTEAFF. Written as DNA, the CDR3 is TGCGCCAGCAGCATATCGACAGGGACGGGTAGCACTGAAGCTTTCTTT. This chain uses TRBV5-1 with TRBJ1-1; 7 bases line up with TRBD1. J gave up 4 bases and V 4 bases, and 13 bases lay outside the gene matches. This CDR3 is built from 16 residues. Germline V CDR1 and CDR2: SGHRS, YFSETQ.

Ten or more counts support this clonotype. The chain has TRBV7-2 and TRBJ2-3; D may be TRBD1 (6 bases). Germline V gene lookup returns CDR1 SGHTA and CDR2 FQGNSA. Trimming removed 8 bases from V and 4 bases from J, with 19 bases in between. CDR3 size: 15 residues. Written as DNA, the CDR3 is TGTGCCAGCCTCCCTCGAGCAGGGGCCCCAGATACGCAGTATTTT. Translated: CASLPRAGAPDTQYF.

CDR3 sequence: CASSRQWDEKLFF. The CDR3 region has the DNA TGTGCCAGCAGCCGCCAATGGGATGAAAAACTGTTTTTT. The rearrangement joins TRBV14 to TRBJ1-4, with D unclear. V lost 4 bases and J 6 bases, leaving 9 bases between the germline ends. In germline, CDR1 is SGHDN, CDR2 FVKESK. The CDR3 sequence is 13 residues long. Together with reference TRBV14 and TRBJ1-4, the CDR3 gives the full variable domain: EAGVTQFPSHSVIEKGQTVTLRCDPISGHDNLYWYRRVMGKEIKFLLHFVKESKQDESGMPNNRFLAERTGGTYSTLKVQPAELEDSGVYFCASSRQWDEKLFFGSGTQLSVL.

This clonotype was seen many times. The rearrangement links TRBV4-3 to TRBJ2-1; possibly TRBD2 for D (5 bases). This CDR3 comprises 14 residues. Germline V gene data show CDR1 as LGHNA and CDR2 as YSLEER. V dropped 3 bases and J dropped 0 bases, with 6 bases sitting between them. DNA of the CDR3: TGCGCCAGCAGCCAGGAGGTCTCCTACAATGAGCAGTTCTTC. Translated, it gives CASSQEVSYNEQFF.

This clonotype has a count of ten or more. V gene TRBV5-5 combines with J gene TRBJ2-7; D is perhaps TRBD2 (6 bases). Germline loops: CDR1 SGHKS, CDR2 YYEKEE (reference sequence). V lost 4 bases and J 3 bases, leaving 20 bases between the germline ends. The CDR3 sequence is 16 residues long. In DNA, the CDR3 is TGTGCCAGCAGCGTATTGGGGGGAGTTTCGAGCTACGAGCAGTACTTC. Its translation: CASSVLGGVSSYEQYF. The entire variable domain, with the rest obtained from reference TRBV5-5 and TRBJ2-7, is as follows: DAGVTQSPTHLIKTRGQQVTLRCSPISGHKSVSWYQQVLGQGPQFIFQYYEKEERGRGNFPDRFSARQFPNYSSELNVNALLLGDSALYLCASSVLGGVSSYEQYFGPGTRLTVT.

At least ten counts were recorded for this clonotype. The chain combines TRBV29-1 with TRBJ2-7; D remains ambiguous. The CDR3 spans 11 residues. Germline loops: CDR1 SQVTM, CDR2 ANQGSEA. Trimming removed 8 bases from V and 5 bases from J, with 13 bases in between. The CDR3 protein is CSTMTPHEQYF. For the CDR3, the DNA is TGCAGCACAATGACCCCACACGAGCAGTACTTC.

Turning to this clonotype: No DNA is shown, since the ends of the CDR3 on it are uncertain; the CDR3 is the one TCRdb lists. The chain uses TRBV14 and TRBJ2-1. The V gene's germline CDR1 is SGHDN and CDR2 FVKESK. The CDR3 numbers 16 amino acids, ends counted. The CDR3 spells CASSQVLSYFGNEQFF.

This clonotype has ten or more counts. The chain combines TRBV25-1 with TRBJ2-7; 9 bases line up with TRBD1. CDR3 size: 16 residues. The V and J ends lost 2 bases and 1 base, in that order; junction bases with no gene match: 6. Germline values: CDR1 MGHDK, CDR2 SYGVNS. This CDR3 reads CASSELTGGRSYEQYF. CDR3 bases: TGTGCCAGCAGTGAACTGACAGGGGGTCGATCCTACGAGCAGTACTTC.

Ten or more counts support this clonotype. The rearrangement uses TRBV27 and TRBJ2-1; 7 bases fit TRBD2. V lost 2 bases, J lost 4 bases, and 5 bases stayed unmatched. CDR3 length: 15 residues. Germline V gene sequence: CDR1 MNHEY, CDR2 SMNVEV (reference sequence). The CDR3 sequence is CASSLLTSPYNEQFF. The CDR3 DNA is TGTGCCAGCAGTTTACTGACTAGCCCATACAATGAGCAGTTCTTC.

This clonotype came up many times. This chain connects TRBV6-2 or TRBV6-3 to TRBJ1-4, with 7 bases aligning to TRBD1. This CDR3 has 14 amino acids. CDR1 and CDR2 from the germline V gene are MNHEY and SVGEGT. Trimming at V came to 6 bases and at J to 10 bases, leaving 11 bases not matched to a gene. CDR3 protein: CASRGDSGSGKLFF. DNA of the CDR3: TGTGCCAGCAGGGGGGACAGCGGGTCCGGAAAACTGTTTTTT.

In this sample, this clonotype turned up many times. Here the CDR3 reads CASRSGLAGEGDTQYF. As DNA, the CDR3 is TGCGCCAGCAGGAGTGGACTAGCGGGGGAGGGAGATACGCAGTATTTT. The gene calls are TRBV5-1 and TRBJ2-3; TRBD2 agrees at 13 bases. The length of the CDR3 is 16 residues. Trimming took 5 bases from V and 5 from J; bases not matched to a gene: 8. Germline CDR1 reads SGHRS; CDR2 reads YFSETQ.

This clonotype was seen a handful of times. The chain carries TRBV28 and TRBJ2-2, with D possibly TRBD1 on 6 matching bases. This CDR3 comprises 15 residues. Per the germline V gene, CDR1 is MDHEN and CDR2 is SYDVKM. The V end was cut by 6 bases, the J end by 6 bases, with 17 bases between. Here the CDR3 DNA reads TGTGCCAGCAGGCGGCAGGGGCGCTCAGCCGGGGAGCTGTTTTTT. This codes for CASRRQGRSAGELFF.

This clonotype was found many times. The CDR3 nucleotides are TGTGCCAGCAGCCCCCAGACAGGGGATTACACCGGGGAGCTGTTTTTT. Its translation: CASSPQTGDYTGELFF. This chain uses TRBV7-9 with TRBJ2-2; 8 positions match TRBD1. The V gene's germline CDR1 is SEHNR and CDR2 FQNEAQ (reference sequence). The CDR3 runs to 16 residues. V lost 5 bases to trimming and J lost 3 bases; unmatched junction nucleotides: 8.

This clonotype was seen ten or more times. This chain joins TRBV20-1 and TRBJ2-3; D could derive from TRBD1 or TRBD2 (5 bases each). The CDR3 length is 16 residues. Germline V gene sequence: CDR1 DFQATT, CDR2 SNEGSKA (reference sequence). The V end lost 0 bases, the J end lost 0 bases, and 13 bases lay between the germline ends. CDR3 sequence: CSARDWAWGSTDTQYF. CDR3 in DNA: TGCAGTGCTAGAGATTGGGCCTGGGGGAGCACAGATACGCAGTATTTT.

This clonotype was counted many times. The CDR3 does not end in the conserved phenylalanine or tryptophan, so this is likely a read error. The chain has TRBV6-5 and TRBJ1-1; 9 bases agree with TRBD1. The CDR3 extends over 14 amino acids. Germline CDR1 and CDR2: MNHEY and SVGAGI. The V and J ends lost 6 bases and 5 bases, in that order; junction bases with no gene match: 7. The CDR3 region is CASSLGQGITEAFN. The CDR3 DNA reads as TGTGCCAGCAGCCTTGGACAGGGGATAACTGAAGCTTTCAAT.

This clonotype was observed many times. J is TRBJ2-7 and V is TRBV24-1, with 11 bases aligning to TRBD2. Per germline, CDR1 KGHDR and CDR2 SFDVKD. V gave up 5 bases and J gave up 3 bases; unmatched junction bases: 2. The CDR3 has 14 residues. The CDR3 DNA reads TGTGCCACCAGTGGGGGACTAGCGGACTACGAGCAGTACTTC. Protein product: CATSGGLADYEQYF.

This clonotype was seen many times. The chain carries TRBV20-1 and TRBJ1-1; no firm D call. V shed 3 bases and J shed 4 bases, with 6 bases lying between them. In germline, CDR1 is DFQATT, CDR2 SNEGSKA (reference sequence). The CDR3 contains 11 residues. CDR3 region: CSASLSTEAFF. The CDR3 DNA sequence: TGCAGTGCTAGTCTCAGCACTGAAGCTTTCTTT.

This clonotype has ten or more counts. This chain connects TRBV6-6 to TRBJ2-2; tentatively, D is TRBD1 (6 bases). This CDR3 region has 17 residues. Deletions cut 7 bases from V and 5 bases from J, with 23 bases between. The germline V gene encodes CDR1 MNHNY and CDR2 SVGAGI (reference sequence). In DNA, the CDR3 is TGTGCCAGCACCCGAGGATGGGGGCGAGCCAAAACCGGGGAGCTGTTTTTT. As protein: CASTRGWGRAKTGELFF.

In its sample, this clonotype was seen many times. The chain combines TRBV18 with TRBJ2-5, with TRBD2 identical over 8 bases. Germline V gives CDR1 KGHSH, CDR2 LQKENI. Trimming cost V 3 bases and J 3 bases; bases outside gene matches: 3. This CDR3 comprises 14 residues. In nucleotides, the CDR3 is TGTGCCAGCTCACCTCGGGAGGGGGAAGAGACCCAGTACTTC. Amino acids: CASSPREGEETQYF.

This clonotype was seen many times. The rearrangement joins TRBV3-1 to TRBJ1-2; 7 positions agree with TRBD1. From germline, CDR1 is LGHDT and CDR2 YNNKEL (reference sequence). V trimming: 0 bases; J trimming: 4 bases; junction bases outside the gene matches: 5. The CDR3 spans 15 residues. The CDR3 sequence: CASSQDSGTAYGYTF. CDR3 sequence (DNA): TGTGCCAGCAGCCAAGATTCGGGGACAGCCTATGGCTACACCTTC. Supplemented by reference TRBV3-1 and TRBJ1-2, the full variable domain reads DTAVSQTPKYLVTQMGNDKSIKCEQNLGHDTMYWYKQDSKKFLKIMFSYNNKELIINETVPNRFSPKSPDKAHLNLHINSLELGDSAVYFCASSQDSGTAYGYTFGSGTRLTVV.

This clonotype was recorded many times. This chain connects TRBV20-1 to TRBJ1-6; possible D gene TRBD1, 5 bases. Trimming pared 3 bases from V and 6 bases from J, leaving 9 bases between. The CDR3 is 13 residues long. Germline V gives CDR1 DFQATT, CDR2 SNEGSKA (reference sequence). CDR3: CSARGQFNSPLHF. CDR3 nucleotide sequence: TGCAGTGCTAGGGGGCAGTTTAATTCACCCCTCCACTTT.

This clonotype was seen repeatedly, ten times or more. This CDR3 is CSVFGGTKIGGELFF. CDR3 bases: TGCAGCGTTTTTGGCGGTACGAAGATTGGAGGGGAGCTGTTTTTT. V is TRBV29-1 and J is TRBJ2-2; no clear D. The CDR3 spans 15 residues. The germline V gene has CDR1 SQVTM and CDR2 ANQGSEA. Deletions cut 5 bases from V and 8 bases from J, with 21 bases between.